Below, 3 T cell receptor beta chains from the same sample are listed, as sequenced in a study of shared clonotypes between healthy human individuals. Clones were sequenced by immunoSEQ multiplex PCR, and TCRdb holds only the in-frame ones, with some missing. Of about 680,000 clones listed, about 90% are singletons. Naive CD8 cells, CD45RO-negative and positively selected for CCR7, excluded terminally differentiated effector memory CD45RA+ cells. Source material: naive CD8+ T cells sorted from blood. The source of these receptors is a man aged 25-45 years in good health.

The V call is TRBV19, the J call TRBJ2-2; no firm D call. V was pared by 6 bases and J by 6 bases, with 17 bases between. CDR3 length: 15 residues. Per the germline V gene, CDR1 is LNHDA and CDR2 is SQIVND (reference sequence). The CDR3 loop is CASSSRVYIPGELFF. DNA of the CDR3: TGTGCCAGTAGCTCCCGCGTCTACATCCCCGGGGAGCTGTTTTTT.

The rearrangement links TRBV7-2 to TRBJ2-7; no definite D call. Germline CDR1 reads SGHTA; CDR2 reads FQGNSA. With 4 bases removed from V and 0 bases from J, the gap between germline ends came to 19 bases. The CDR3 is 17 residues long. CDR3 loop: CASSSQPGRIDSYEQYF. Written as DNA, the CDR3 is TGTGCCAGCAGCTCCCAGCCCGGGCGCATAGACTCCTACGAGCAGTACTTC.

Concerning this clone: Other DNA sequences of this sample code for an identical CDR3. The chain links TRBV10-1 to TRBJ2-7; D uncertain. The V end lost 2 bases, the J end lost 2 bases, and 4 bases lay between the germline ends. Germline CDR1 and CDR2: WNHNN and SYGVQD (reference sequence). CDR3 length equals 12 residues. The CDR3: CASSETAYEQYF. The CDR3 coding sequence is TGCGCCAGCAGTGAGACGGCCTACGAGCAGTACTTC.